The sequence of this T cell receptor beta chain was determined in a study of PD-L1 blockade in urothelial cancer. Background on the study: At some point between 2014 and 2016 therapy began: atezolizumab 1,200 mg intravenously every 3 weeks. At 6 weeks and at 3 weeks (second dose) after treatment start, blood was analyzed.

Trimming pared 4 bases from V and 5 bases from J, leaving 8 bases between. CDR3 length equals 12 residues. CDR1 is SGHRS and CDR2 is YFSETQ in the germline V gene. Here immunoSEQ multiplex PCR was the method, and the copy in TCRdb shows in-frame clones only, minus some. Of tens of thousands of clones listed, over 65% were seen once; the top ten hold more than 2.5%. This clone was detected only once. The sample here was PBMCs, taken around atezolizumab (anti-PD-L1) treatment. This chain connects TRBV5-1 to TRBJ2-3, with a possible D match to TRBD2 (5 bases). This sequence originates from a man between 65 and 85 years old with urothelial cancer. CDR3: CASSRAGDTQYF. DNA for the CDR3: TGCGCCAGCAGCCGCGCGGGAGATACGCAGTATTTT.